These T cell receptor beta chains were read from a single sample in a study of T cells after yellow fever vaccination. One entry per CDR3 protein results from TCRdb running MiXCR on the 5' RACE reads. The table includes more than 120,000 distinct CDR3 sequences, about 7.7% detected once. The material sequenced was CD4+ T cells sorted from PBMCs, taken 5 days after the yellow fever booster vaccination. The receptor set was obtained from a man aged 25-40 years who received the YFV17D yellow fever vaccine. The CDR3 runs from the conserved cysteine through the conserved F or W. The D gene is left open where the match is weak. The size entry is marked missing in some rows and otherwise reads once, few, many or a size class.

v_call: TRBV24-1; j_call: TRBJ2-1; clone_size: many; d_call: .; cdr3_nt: TGTGCCACCAGTGGCGGGACTTCCCTACTGGAGCAGTTCTTC; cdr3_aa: CATSGGTSLLEQFF
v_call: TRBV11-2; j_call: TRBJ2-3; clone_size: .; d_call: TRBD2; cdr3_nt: TGTGCCAGCAGCTTATCTAGCGGGAGTCCTTGGGGCACAGATACGCAGTATTTT; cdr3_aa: CASSLSSGSPWGTDTQYF
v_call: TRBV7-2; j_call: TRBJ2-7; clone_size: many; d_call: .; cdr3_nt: TGTGCCAGCAGCACAACAGGACAGACCCCCTACGAGCAGTACTTC; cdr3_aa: CASSTTGQTPYEQYF
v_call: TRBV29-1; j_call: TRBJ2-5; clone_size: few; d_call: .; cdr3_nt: TGCAGCGTTGGGGGGAGGATGGAGACCCAGTACTTC; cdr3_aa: CSVGGRMETQYF
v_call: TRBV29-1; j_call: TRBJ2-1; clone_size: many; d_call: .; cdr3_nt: TGCAGCGTTGAAGGGACTCTCGCCTACAATGAGCAGTTCTTC; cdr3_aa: CSVEGTLAYNEQFF
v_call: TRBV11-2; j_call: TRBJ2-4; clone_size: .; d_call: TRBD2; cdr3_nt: TGTGCCAGCAGCTTTCCCGGGACTAGCGGTCCTCTTGCCAAAAACATTCAGTACTTC; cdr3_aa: CASSFPGTSGPLAKNIQYF
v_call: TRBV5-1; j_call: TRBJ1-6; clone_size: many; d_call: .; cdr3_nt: TGCGCCAGCAGCTTGGACACAGGGTATAATTCACCCCTCCACTTT; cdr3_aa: CASSLDTGYNSPLHF
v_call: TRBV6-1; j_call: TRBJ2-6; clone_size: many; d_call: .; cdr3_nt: TGTGCCAGCAGTCCCAGACCGCCCAGCTCTGGGGCCAACGTCCTGACTTTC; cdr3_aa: CASSPRPPSSGANVLTF
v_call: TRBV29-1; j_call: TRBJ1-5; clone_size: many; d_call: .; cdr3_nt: TGCAGCGTTGGATTTCGAGATCAGCCCCAGCATTTT; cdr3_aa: CSVGFRDQPQHF
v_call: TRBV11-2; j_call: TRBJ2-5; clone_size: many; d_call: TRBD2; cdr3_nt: TGTGCCAGCAGGGGACTAGCGGGAGTAGAGACCCAGTACTTC; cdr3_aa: CASRGLAGVETQYF
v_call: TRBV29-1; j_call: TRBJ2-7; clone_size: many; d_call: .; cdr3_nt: TGCAGCGTGGCAGGGTCCAGCCTAAACTCCTACGAGCAGTACTTC; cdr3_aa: CSVAGSSLNSYEQYF
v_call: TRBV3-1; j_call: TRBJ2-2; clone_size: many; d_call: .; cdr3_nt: TGTGCCAGCAGCCATGGGGCCGGGGAGCTGTTTTTT; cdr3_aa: CASSHGAGELFF
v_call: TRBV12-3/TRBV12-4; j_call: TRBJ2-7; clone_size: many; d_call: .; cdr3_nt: TGTGCCAGCACCCTCCGGGGTTCCTACGAGCAGTACTTC; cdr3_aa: CASTLRGSYEQYF
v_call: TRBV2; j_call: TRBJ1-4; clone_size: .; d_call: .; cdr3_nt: TGTGCCTTCAGGCCAGCTGGGTGGAACCAATTAGGGACTAATGAAAAACTGTTTTTT; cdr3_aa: CAFRPAGWNQLGTNEKLFF
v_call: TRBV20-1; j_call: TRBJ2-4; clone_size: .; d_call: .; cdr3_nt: TGCAGTGCTATTCGACAGCCTCACGACATTCATTACTTC; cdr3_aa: CSAIRQPHDIHYF
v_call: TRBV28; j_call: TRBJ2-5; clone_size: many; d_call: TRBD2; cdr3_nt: TGTGCCAGCAGCTATCTAGCGGGGGCGGAGACCCAGTACTTC; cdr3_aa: CASSYLAGAETQYF
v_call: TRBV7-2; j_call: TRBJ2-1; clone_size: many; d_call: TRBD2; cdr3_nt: TGTGCCAGCAGACTAGCGGGAGGCGTGAATGAGCAGTTCTTC; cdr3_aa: CASRLAGGVNEQFF
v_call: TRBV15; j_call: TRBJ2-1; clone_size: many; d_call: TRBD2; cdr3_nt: TGTGCCACCAGAGTGGGCGGGAGGAGCTCCTACAATGAGCAGTTCTTC; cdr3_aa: CATRVGGRSSYNEQFF
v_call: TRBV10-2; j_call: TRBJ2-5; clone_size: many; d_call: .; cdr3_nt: TGCGCCAGCACCCCGGCAGGGGAGGGAGAGACCCAGTACTTC; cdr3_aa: CASTPAGEGETQYF
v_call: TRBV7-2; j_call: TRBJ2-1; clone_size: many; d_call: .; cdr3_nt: TGTGCCAGCAGCTTAGAGGCGACTAACCTCAATGAGCAGTTCTTC; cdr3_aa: CASSLEATNLNEQFF
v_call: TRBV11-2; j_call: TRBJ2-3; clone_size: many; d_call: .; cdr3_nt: TGTGCCAGCAGCTCCGCAGGAGTGGACACAGATACGCAGTATTTT; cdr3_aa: CASSSAGVDTDTQYF
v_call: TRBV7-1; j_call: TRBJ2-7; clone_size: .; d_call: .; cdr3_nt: TGCGCCAGCAGCTCAAGGGCGGACAGTGGAAACGAGCAGTACTTC; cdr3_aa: CASSSRADSGNEQYF
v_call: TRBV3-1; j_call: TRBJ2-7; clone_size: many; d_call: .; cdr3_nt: TGTGCCAGCAGCTGGGACAATAGGGAGCAGTACTTC; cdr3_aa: CASSWDNREQYF